A single sample gave rise to the 20 T cell receptor beta chains below, sequenced in a study of cytomegalovirus exposure and HLA in healthy donors. Using immunoSEQ multiplex PCR, the repertoire was profiled, and TCRdb retains in-frame clones only, with some absent. In the table there are about 180,000 clones, roughly 86% of which are singletons. The sample consisted of PBMCs. The source is a man aged 18-30 years in good health and CMV-seropositive.

The chain uses TRBV5-1 and TRBJ2-5, with 9 bases fitting TRBD1. The junction had 7 bases not matched to a gene; V was cut back by 2 bases and J by 5 bases. This CDR3 has 15 residues. CDR1 is SGHRS, CDR2 YFSETQ, per germline. Here the CDR3 reads CASSLGQGNLETQYF. In nucleotides, the CDR3 is TGCGCCAGCAGCTTAGGACAGGGGAACTTGGAGACCCAGTACTTC.

This clone was found a few times. The CDR3 bases are TGTGCCAGCCATTCGGGAGAGTGGTCTTCGGAGACCCAGTACTTC. This sequence encodes CASHSGEWSSETQYF. The genes are TRBV2 and TRBJ2-5; maybe TRBD2 (6 bases). Per germline, CDR1 SNHLY and CDR2 FYNNEI. V was pared by 8 bases and J by 5 bases, with 21 bases between. The CDR3 is 15 residues long.

This chain links TRBV7-9 with TRBJ2-7; 9 nucleotides align to TRBD2. CDR3 length: 15 amino acids. Germline trimming cut 4 bases from V and 3 bases from J; bases unmatched to any gene: 7. Germline-derived CDR1 and CDR2 are SEHNR and FQNEAQ (reference sequence). The CDR3 spells CASSSEGLAHYEQYF. The CDR3 nucleotides are TGTGCCAGCAGCTCAGAGGGACTAGCCCACTACGAGCAGTACTTC.

This sequence joins TRBV5-6 and TRBJ2-1; 7 positions agree with TRBD2. The V gene end was trimmed by 2 bases and the J gene end by 1 base; junction bases not matched to a gene: 6. The CDR3 spans 16 residues. Germline V gives CDR1 SGHDT, CDR2 YYEEEE. The CDR3 is CASSLGDYFSYNEQFF. CDR3 nucleotide sequence: TGTGCCAGCAGCTTAGGGGACTACTTTTCCTACAATGAGCAGTTCTTC. Full variable domain (rest looked up from reference TRBV5-6 and TRBJ2-1): DAGVTQSPTHLIKTRGQQVTLRCSPKSGHDTVSWYQQALGQGPQFIFQYYEEEERQRGNFPDRFSGHQFPNYSSELNVNALLLGDSALYLCASSLGDYFSYNEQFFGPGTRLTVL.

Ten or more counts support this clone. The chain links TRBV5-1 to TRBJ2-7; 10 bases map to TRBD2. The V and J ends lost 0 bases and 2 bases, in that order; junction bases with no gene match: 2. This CDR3 is 15 amino acids long. Looked up from germline, CDR1 is SGHRS and CDR2 is YFSETQ. CDR3 loop: CASSLVLAGTYEQYF. CDR3 in DNA: TGCGCCAGCAGCTTGGTACTAGCGGGGACCTACGAGCAGTACTTC.

V is TRBV9 and J is TRBJ1-1; D might be TRBD1 (5 bases). There are 14 residues in the CDR3. Per the germline V gene, CDR1 is SGDLS and CDR2 is YYNGEE. V dropped 3 bases and J dropped 5 bases, with 14 bases sitting between them. CDR3 bases: TGTGCCAGCAGCGGAGCAGGGAGGCGGACTGAAGCTTTCTTT. As protein: CASSGAGRRTEAFF.

This chain uses TRBV2 with TRBJ2-2; D gene ambiguous. The V and J ends lost 3 bases and 5 bases respectively, with 7 bases between them. CDR1 and CDR2 from the germline V gene are SNHLY and FYNNEI. The CDR3 totals 13 residues. CDR3 in amino acids: CASSEGRTGELFF. The CDR3 nucleotides read TGTGCCAGCAGTGAGGGCCGGACCGGGGAGCTGTTTTTT.

The V and J genes are TRBV29-1 and TRBJ2-5; the D gene is possibly TRBD2 (5 bases). The length of the CDR3 is 12 residues. Trimming removed 4 bases at V and 1 base at J, with 7 bases between. Germline V gene sequence: CDR1 SQVTM, CDR2 ANQGSEA. CDR3 region: CSVVGVQETQYF. The CDR3 coding sequence is TGCAGCGTTGTCGGGGTCCAAGAGACCCAGTACTTC.

This clone was seen a few times. V and J are TRBV18 and TRBJ1-1; 10 bases fit TRBD1. The CDR3 runs to 14 residues. Germline assignment: CDR1 KGHSH and CDR2 LQKENI. The ends lost 3 bases at V and 8 bases at J; junction bases unmatched: 6. The CDR3 loop reads CASSPQPDRGEAFF. The CDR3 DNA follows: TGTGCCAGCTCACCGCAACCGGACAGGGGGGAAGCTTTCTTT.

CDR3 in amino acids: CASSLATTSGDTQYF. CDR3 DNA sequence: TGTGCCAGCAGCTTAGCGACAACATCTGGAGATACGCAGTATTTT. The rearrangement uses TRBV7-2 and TRBJ2-3, with D uncertain. V gave up 0 bases and J gave up 5 bases, with 12 bases separating them. This CDR3 has 15 residues. CDR1 is SGHTA, CDR2 FQGNSA, per germline.

The V call is TRBV2, the J call TRBJ1-2, with D uncertain. In germline, CDR1 is SNHLY, CDR2 FYNNEI. The V end was cut by 9 bases, the J end by 5 bases, with 19 bases between. The CDR3 loop spans 14 amino acids. The CDR3 protein is CARQAGEEEYGYTF. As DNA, the CDR3 is TGTGCCAGACAAGCCGGGGAGGAAGAGTATGGCTACACCTTC.

The rearrangement uses TRBV6-6 and TRBJ2-7; D is possibly TRBD2 (5 bases). This CDR3 comprises 14 residues. The V end was cut by 6 bases, the J end by 3 bases, with 15 bases between. Germline V gene sequence: CDR1 MNHNY, CDR2 SVGAGI (reference sequence). The CDR3 coding sequence is TGTGCCAGCAGCTCCCCCGGGGTCCTCTACGAGCAGTACTTC. Translating gives CASSSPGVLYEQYF.

The CDR3 nucleotides are TGTGCCAGTAGTAAGGGGACAGTCTACGAGCAGTACTTC. This translates into CASSKGTVYEQYF. The chain combines TRBV19 with TRBJ2-7; 7 bases align to TRBD1. With 4 bases clipped from V and 3 bases from J, the junction kept 3 bases outside the gene matches. The length of the CDR3 is 13 residues. Germline V lookup: CDR1 LNHDA, CDR2 SQIVND (reference sequence).

This chain joins TRBV11-2 and TRBJ2-3; 9 bases agree with TRBD2. The germline CDR1 and CDR2 sequences are SGHAT and FQNNGV. V lost 1 base and J lost 0; bases outside the gene matches: 2. The CDR3 runs to 16 residues. The CDR3 reads CASSLGLAGSTDTQYF. The DNA for the CDR3 is TGTGCCAGCAGCTTAGGGCTAGCGGGGAGCACAGATACGCAGTATTTT.

The rearrangement uses TRBV27 and TRBJ2-3, with 10 positions matching TRBD2. V shed 3 bases, J shed 0 bases, and the junction held 15 bases outside the gene matches. The CDR3 is 20 residues long. CDR1 and CDR2 from the germline V gene are MNHEY and SMNVEV (reference sequence). For the CDR3, the DNA is TGTGCCAGCAGTTTTCCCCCACGTGTAGCGGGGGGTGTTAGCACAGATACGCAGTATTTT. Protein: CASSFPPRVAGGVSTDTQYF.

The chain carries TRBV28 and TRBJ1-1; possible D gene TRBD1, 5 bases. Germline CDR1 reads MDHEN; CDR2 reads SYDVKM. V lost 2 bases, J lost 3 bases, and 16 bases lay in between. The CDR3 has 16 amino acids. The CDR3, as DNA: TGTGCCAGCAGTTTAAATCTGATCAGGGTGCACACTGAAGCTTTCTTT. Its translation is CASSLNLIRVHTEAFF.

V gene TRBV27 combines with J gene TRBJ1-2; 9 bases fit TRBD1. CDR3 length: 14 amino acids. Germline assignment: CDR1 MNHEY and CDR2 SMNVEV (reference sequence). With 5 bases clipped from V and 3 bases from J, the junction kept 4 bases outside the gene matches. The CDR3 bases are TGTGCCAGCAGTCACCGGGACAGGGACTATGGCTACACCTTC. The encoded protein is CASSHRDRDYGYTF.

A single count supports this clone. This sequence joins TRBV27 and TRBJ1-2, with D possibly matching TRBD1 (5 bases). V shed 3 bases and J shed 0 bases, with 14 bases lying between them. The germline V gene encodes CDR1 MNHEY and CDR2 SMNVEV (reference sequence). The CDR3 consists of 16 residues. The CDR3, as DNA: TGTGCCAGCAGTTTTTCCGGTGGCAGGGCTAACTATGGCTACACCTTC. It specifies CASSFSGGRANYGYTF.

The chain recombines TRBV4-3 with TRBJ1-1, with 8 bases identical to TRBD1. Losses at the gene ends were 3 bases for V and 2 bases for J; bases not matched to a gene: 5. This CDR3 is built from 15 residues. Germline loops: CDR1 LGHNA, CDR2 YSLEER. This CDR3 reads CASSHLGQGNTEAFF. The DNA for the CDR3 is TGCGCCAGCAGCCACCTCGGACAGGGTAACACTGAAGCTTTCTTT.

V gene TRBV2 combines with J gene TRBJ2-7, with D tentatively TRBD1 (6 bases). The germline CDR1 and CDR2 sequences are SNHLY and FYNNEI. V lost 6 bases, J lost 7 bases, and 19 bases lay in between. CDR3 length: 14 residues. This CDR3 is CASSRDLGGREQYF. The CDR3 DNA reads TGTGCCAGCAGCAGGGACCTAGGGGGACGAGAGCAGTACTTC.